This T cell receptor beta chain appears in the sequencing data of a study of blood T cell repertoires in COVID-19. This table comes from immunoSEQ multiplex PCR, and its TCRdb copy is limited to in-frame clones, with some not included. The sample consists of tens of thousands of clones, about 86% of them appearing once. Germline V gene data show CDR1 as LGHNA and CDR2 as YNFKEQ. The CDR3 extends over 16 amino acids. Trimming removed 3 bases from V and 6 bases from J; junction bases left unmatched: 6. Source material: peripheral blood. The V and J genes are TRBV4-2 and TRBJ2-3; 13 nucleotides line up with TRBD2. This sequence originates from an older man with acute or convalescent COVID-19. The CDR3: CASSHRLAGGDDTQYF. CDR3 in DNA: TGTGCCAGCAGCCATCGACTAGCGGGAGGTGACGATACGCAGTATTTT.